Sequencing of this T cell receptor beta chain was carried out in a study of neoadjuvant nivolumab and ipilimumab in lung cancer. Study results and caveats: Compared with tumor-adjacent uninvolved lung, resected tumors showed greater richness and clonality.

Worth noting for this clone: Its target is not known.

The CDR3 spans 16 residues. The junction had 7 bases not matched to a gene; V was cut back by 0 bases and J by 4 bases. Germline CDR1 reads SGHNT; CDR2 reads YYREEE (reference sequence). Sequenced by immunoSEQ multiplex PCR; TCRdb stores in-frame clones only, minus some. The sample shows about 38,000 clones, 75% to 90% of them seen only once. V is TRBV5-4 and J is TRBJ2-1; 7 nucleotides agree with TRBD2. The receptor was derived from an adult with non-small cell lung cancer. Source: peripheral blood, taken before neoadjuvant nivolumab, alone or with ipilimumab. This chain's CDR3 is CASSLEVGGGYNEQFF. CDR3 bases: TGTGCCAGCAGCTTGGAGGTCGGCGGGGGTTACAATGAGCAGTTCTTC.